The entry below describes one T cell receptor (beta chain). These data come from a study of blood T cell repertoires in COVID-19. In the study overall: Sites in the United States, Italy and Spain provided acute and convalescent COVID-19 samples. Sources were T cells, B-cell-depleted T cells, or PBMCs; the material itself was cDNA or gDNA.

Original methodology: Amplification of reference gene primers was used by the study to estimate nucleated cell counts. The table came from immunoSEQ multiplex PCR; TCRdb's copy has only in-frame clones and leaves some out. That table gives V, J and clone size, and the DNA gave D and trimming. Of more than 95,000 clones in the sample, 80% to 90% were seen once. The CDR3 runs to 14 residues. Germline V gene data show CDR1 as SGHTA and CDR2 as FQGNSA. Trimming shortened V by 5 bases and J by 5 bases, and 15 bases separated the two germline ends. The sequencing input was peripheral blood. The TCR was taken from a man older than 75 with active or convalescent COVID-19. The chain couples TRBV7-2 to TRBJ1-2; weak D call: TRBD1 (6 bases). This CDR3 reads CASSLGGAGYGYTF. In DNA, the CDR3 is TGTGCCAGCAGCCTCGGGGGGGCCGGGTATGGCTACACCTTC.